Listed here is a single TCR beta chain. This entry belongs to a study of blood T cell repertoires in COVID-19. About the study: Sources were T cells, B-cell-depleted T cells, or PBMCs; the material itself was cDNA or gDNA.

Per the authors' pipeline: Reference gene primer amplification in the assay estimated nucleated cell counts. Generated by immunoSEQ multiplex PCR, the TCRdb table keeps only in-frame clones and is missing some. V and J calls and clone size are given by that table; D and trimming were obtained from the DNA. The sample holds 350,000 to 550,000 clones, approximately 90% seen once. Germline loops: CDR1 SGDLS, CDR2 YYNGEE. The V gene end was trimmed by 4 bases and the J gene end by 2 bases; junction bases not matched to a gene: 3. The CDR3 loop spans 16 amino acids. Participants spanned ages roughly 18 to 95 years and resided in about two dozen US areas. Which cohort a participant joined came from the clinical history participants gave.

Sequencing used PBMCs or T cells enriched from blood (not recorded which). V gene TRBV9 combines with J gene TRBJ2-2; 12 bases map to TRBD1. This clonotype was sampled from a woman aged 18 to 35 with acute COVID-19. CDR3 amino acids: CASSIGTGGNTGELFF. The CDR3 DNA reads as TGTGCCAGCAGCATTGGGACAGGGGGCAACACCGGGGAGCTGTTTTTT.